This entry lists 10 T cell receptor beta chains sequenced from one sample in a study of CD8 T cells in Susac syndrome. Reverse transcription of 0.5 to 1 ug RNA was performed with random hexamers. TCRdb analysed the immunoSEQ multiplex PCR reads with MiXCR anew, one entry per CDR3 protein. In the table there are some 140,000 distinct CDR3 sequences, more than 75% of which are singletons. The material sequenced was CD8+ T cells from PBMCs. The source of these receptors is a human donor with multiple sclerosis.

This clonotype was found a few times. The genes are TRBV29-1 and TRBJ2-7; TRBD2 matches at 8 bases. Germline assignment: CDR1 SQVTM and CDR2 ANQGSEA. The CDR3 extends over 11 amino acids. V lost 7 bases, J lost 8 bases, and 7 bases stayed unmatched. CDR3 in DNA: TGCAGCGGGGGACTAGGCGAGAAGCAGTACTTC. This translates into CSGGLGEKQYF.

The gene calls are TRBV3-1 and TRBJ2-7; TRBD1 is a possible D gene (6 bases). The V end was cut by 3 bases, the J end by 0 bases, with 12 bases between. Germline V gives CDR1 LGHDT, CDR2 YNNKEL (reference sequence). The CDR3 consists of 15 residues. The CDR3 bases are TGTGCCAGCAGCCAGACGGAGACAGGCTCCTACGAGCAGTACTTC. Translated, it gives CASSQTETGSYEQYF.

The CDR3 region has the DNA TGTGCCAGCAGTGGAGGGCCTCAAGAGACCCAGTACTTC. This encodes CASSGGPQETQYF. This rearrangement joins TRBV6-5 to TRBJ2-5; D may be TRBD2 (6 bases). Germline lookup yields CDR1 MNHEY and CDR2 SVGAGI. V was cut by 5 bases and J by 2 bases, with 9 bases left in between. This CDR3 region has 13 residues.

This sequence joins TRBV6-2 or TRBV6-3 and TRBJ2-7; TRBD2 might be the D (5 bases). The CDR3 runs 13 residues. Germline V gene lookup returns CDR1 MNHEY and CDR2 SVGEGT. Trimming cost V 6 bases and J 1 base, with 10 bases left between them. Here the CDR3 reads CASSIPGSYEQYF. CDR3 DNA sequence: TGTGCCAGCAGCATCCCGGGGTCCTACGAGCAGTACTTC.

V is TRBV5-4 and J is TRBJ1-6; tentative D call: TRBD1 (6 bases). V was cut by 7 bases and J by 12 bases, with 17 bases left in between. Per germline, CDR1 SGHNT and CDR2 YYREEE (reference sequence). The CDR3 is 13 amino acids. The CDR3 is CASEGPGGLPLHF. CDR3 in DNA: TGTGCCAGCGAAGGACCCGGGGGCTTACCCCTCCACTTT.

The chain is built from TRBV13 and TRBJ2-3; TRBD2 agrees at 8 bases. The germline CDR1 and CDR2 sequences are PRHDT and FYEKMQ (reference sequence). The CDR3 has 16 amino acids. Trimming at V came to 3 bases and at J to 2 bases, leaving 7 bases not matched to a gene. The CDR3, as DNA: TGTGCCAGCAGCTTGACTCCAGCGGGAGTCACAGATACGCAGTATTTT. Protein sequence: CASSLTPAGVTDTQYF.

The rearrangement joins TRBV2 to TRBJ1-1, with a tentative D call TRBD1 (6 bases). Germline lookup yields CDR1 SNHLY and CDR2 FYNNEI. This CDR3 is 12 amino acids long. Trimming stripped 5 bases from V and 6 bases from J, with 10 bases between. The DNA for the CDR3 is TGTGCCAGCAGTCTGCAGGGGCCTGAAGCTTTCTTT. Its protein is CASSLQGPEAFF.

This chain connects TRBV7-2 to TRBJ1-5, with D unresolved. In germline, CDR1 is SGHTA, CDR2 FQGNSA. The CDR3 has 17 amino acids. V shed 1 base and J shed 7 bases, with 20 bases lying between them. CDR3 nucleotide sequence: TGTGCCAGCAGCTTAGGGGTGGTCAGGCATGGGCCCCAGCCCCAGCATTTT. Translation gives CASSLGVVRHGPQPQHF.

The chain uses TRBV2 and TRBJ2-5; a weak D match, TRBD2 (5 bases). CDR3 length: 15 amino acids. Trimming pared 0 bases from V and 5 bases from J, leaving 13 bases between. Germline CDR1 is SNHLY and CDR2 is FYNNEI. CDR3 amino acids: CASSEAPGDWETQYF. CDR3 coding DNA: TGTGCCAGCAGTGAAGCCCCCGGGGATTGGGAGACCCAGTACTTC.

This chain links TRBV28 with TRBJ2-7, with D perhaps matching TRBD1 (6 bases). The CDR3 has 14 residues. V lost 2 bases and J 6 bases, leaving 14 bases between the germline ends. CDR1 and CDR2 from the germline V gene are MDHEN and SYDVKM. For the CDR3, the DNA is TGTGCCAGCAGTTTAATGGGGGCTGAAGGCGAGCAGTACTTC. Amino acid sequence: CASSLMGAEGEQYF.